A single sample gave rise to the 25 T cell receptor beta chains below, sequenced in a study of T cells in Graves' hyperthyroidism and ophthalmopathy. The source material, RNA transcripts, was used to amplify TCR beta CDR3 regions. TCR CDR3 underwent first-round RT-PCR with the HTBI primer set. TCRdb processed the multiplex PCR reads anew with MiXCR; each CDR3 protein has one entry. Among roughly 740,000 distinct CDR3 sequences listed, over 15% were seen once. Material for sequencing was blood. The receptors were sampled from a man aged 18 to 30 with Graves' hyperthyroidism.

The table lists this clonotype with a few counts. The chain links TRBV28 to TRBJ1-1; D is unclear. CDR1 and CDR2 from the germline V gene are MDHEN and SYDVKM. The CDR3 extends over 12 amino acids. The germline V and J ends were trimmed by 5 bases and 8 bases, with 12 bases remaining between them. The CDR3 sequence is CASSNPAEEAFF. The CDR3 coding sequence is TGTGCCAGCAGTAACCCTGCGGAAGAAGCTTTCTTT.

This clonotype came up a few times. The chain uses TRBV6-2 or TRBV6-3 and TRBJ2-7; the match to TRBD2 covers 9 bases. Germline loops: CDR1 MNHEY, CDR2 SVGEGT. V was pared by 5 bases and J by 4 bases, with 15 bases of the junction left unmatched. The CDR3 is made up of 17 amino acids. CDR3: CASSRHGTSIRQYEQYF. CDR3 bases: TGTGCCAGCAGTCGGCACGGGACTAGCATCAGACAATACGAGCAGTACTTC.

The table lists this clonotype with many counts. V and J are TRBV28 and TRBJ1-1, with D perhaps matching TRBD1 (5 bases). The V and J ends lost 7 bases and 4 bases respectively, with 19 bases between them. CDR3 length: 15 amino acids. Germline lookup yields CDR1 MDHEN and CDR2 SYDVKM. The CDR3 is CASTMLQGFVTEAFF. In DNA form, the CDR3 reads TGTGCCAGCACCATGCTTCAGGGTTTCGTCACTGAAGCTTTCTTT.

This clonotype turned up a few times. The chain couples TRBV7-9 to TRBJ2-2; D possibly corresponds to TRBD1 (6 bases). V was shortened by 5 bases and J by 1 base, with 11 bases between the two germline ends. The CDR3 has 15 amino acids. Germline V gene data show CDR1 as SEHNR and CDR2 as FQNEAQ (reference sequence). CDR3 loop: CASSPTGQNTGELFF. CDR3 DNA sequence: TGTGCCAGCAGCCCCACGGGACAGAACACCGGGGAGCTGTTTTTT.

The rearrangement links TRBV9 to TRBJ2-7; D gene ambiguous. Germline V gene sequence: CDR1 SGDLS, CDR2 YYNGEE. The CDR3 totals 14 residues. The V gene lost 3 bases and the J gene lost 0 bases, with 10 bases spanning the gap. The CDR3 region has the DNA TGTGCCAGCAGCGCCGAATTGAACTCCTACGAGCAGTACTTC. Translation gives CASSAELNSYEQYF.

This clonotype showed up just a few times. The chain employs TRBV15 and TRBJ2-1; 10 bases are shared with TRBD2. The trim removed 8 bases at V and 5 bases at J, leaving 12 bases unmatched. The CDR3 covers 16 residues. Per the germline V gene, CDR1 is LNHNV and CDR2 is YYDKDF (reference sequence). CDR3 residues: CATRVRTSGADNEQFF. DNA of the CDR3: TGTGCCACCCGCGTCAGGACTAGCGGAGCCGACAATGAGCAGTTCTTC.

The V and J genes are TRBV27 and TRBJ2-5; the D gene is possibly TRBD2 (6 bases). Trimming removed 3 bases at V and 2 bases at J, with 10 bases between. This CDR3 is 14 amino acids long. CDR1 MNHEY and CDR2 SMNVEV come from the germline V gene (reference sequence). CDR3 sequence: CASSLSSAQETQYF. Written as DNA, the CDR3 is TGTGCCAGCAGTTTGTCTAGCGCGCAAGAGACCCAGTACTTC.

The table lists this clonotype with a few counts. This chain joins TRBV2 and TRBJ1-2, with D tentatively TRBD1 (5 bases). The CDR3 runs to 11 residues. V lost 8 bases and J lost 7, with 11 bases in between. The germline gives CDR1 SNHLY, CDR2 FYNNEI. CDR3 nucleotides: TGTGCCAGCGGGGAGAGGGGTGGCTACACCTTC. It yields the protein CASGERGGYTF.

This rearrangement joins TRBV20-1 to TRBJ2-7; 7 nucleotides align to TRBD1. Germline assignment: CDR1 DFQATT and CDR2 SNEGSKA (reference sequence). Trimming at V came to 0 bases and at J to 0 bases, leaving 14 bases not matched to a gene. This CDR3 is built from 18 residues. In DNA form, the CDR3 reads TGCAGTGCTAGAGAGTCGCTGTCCCGGGACAGTTTCTCCTACGAGCAGTACTTC. Its translation: CSARESLSRDSFSYEQYF.

The gene calls are TRBV7-3 and TRBJ2-1, with 16 bases lining up with TRBD2. The length of the CDR3 is 16 residues. Germline CDR1 is SGHTA and CDR2 is FQGTGA. V lost 5 bases and J lost 7; bases outside the gene matches: 5. This CDR3 reads CASSEPGLAGGNEQFF. CDR3 DNA sequence: TGTGCCAGCAGCGAGCCGGGACTAGCGGGAGGGAATGAGCAGTTCTTC.

Many counts were recorded for this clonotype. J is TRBJ2-7 and V is TRBV11-3, with unresolved D. V lost 0 bases and J 6 bases, leaving 15 bases between the germline ends. CDR3 length: 15 residues. CDR1 and CDR2 (germline): SGHNT, YENEEA. CDR3 amino acids: CASSLDLGRAAEQYF. Here the CDR3 DNA reads TGTGCCAGCAGCTTAGATTTGGGTCGGGCAGCCGAGCAGTACTTC.

This clonotype came up a few times. The J gene is TRBJ1-1, the V gene TRBV7-9, with unresolved D. In germline, CDR1 is SEHNR, CDR2 FQNEAQ (reference sequence). This CDR3 contains 14 residues. The V gene lost 5 bases and the J gene lost 4 bases, with 14 bases spanning the gap. The chain's CDR3 is CASSPMSPSTEAFF. The DNA for the CDR3 is TGTGCCAGCAGCCCGATGTCCCCTAGCACTGAAGCTTTCTTT.

The table lists this clonotype with many counts. The chain has TRBV7-9 and TRBJ2-5, with 7 positions matching TRBD2. This CDR3 region has 15 residues. Per the germline V gene, CDR1 is SEHNR and CDR2 is FQNEAQ (reference sequence). V lost 6 bases to trimming and J lost 4 bases; unmatched junction nucleotides: 11. DNA of the CDR3: TGTGCCAGCAGTTACTCAGCGGGACGTGTAGAGACCCAGTACTTC. Protein sequence: CASSYSAGRVETQYF. Combining the CDR3 with reference TRBV7-9 and TRBJ2-5 gives the whole variable domain DTGVSQNPRHKITKRGQNVTFRCDPISEHNRLYWYRQTLGQGPEFLTYFQNEAQLEKSRLLSDRFSAERPKGSFSTLEIQRTEQGDSAMYLCASSYSAGRVETQYFGPGTRLLVL.

This sequence joins TRBV20-1 and TRBJ1-4; TRBD1 matches 9 bases. After removal of 0 bases from V and 10 bases from J, the junction contained 6 bases not matched to a gene. The germline CDR1 and CDR2 sequences are DFQATT and SNEGSKA (reference sequence). There are 14 residues in the CDR3. CDR3 DNA: TGCAGTGCTAGAGAGGGACAGGGTGTCGGAAAACTGTTTTTT. This gives the protein CSAREGQGVGKLFF.

This clonotype was observed at least ten times. The chain carries TRBV30 and TRBJ2-3, with 11 bases lining up with TRBD2. V shed 2 bases and J 2 bases; nucleotides not matched to a gene: 3. CDR1 is GTSNPN and CDR2 is SVGIG in the germline V gene (reference sequence). This CDR3 has 15 amino acids. The CDR3 spells CAWSILAGATDTQYF. The CDR3 nucleotides read TGTGCCTGGAGTATACTAGCGGGAGCCACAGATACGCAGTATTTT.

The chain carries TRBV28 and TRBJ2-3; D not certain. The ends were cut back, 4 bases at V and 4 bases at J, with 18 bases in the middle. Germline V gene data show CDR1 as MDHEN and CDR2 as SYDVKM. CDR3 size: 16 residues. The CDR3 DNA sequence: TGTGCCAGCAGTTCGCCCACCCAGCCCCCCCCAGATACGCAGTATTTT. This translates into CASSSPTQPPPDTQYF.

The table lists this clonotype with many counts. The J gene is TRBJ2-4, the V gene TRBV12-3 or TRBV12-4, with TRBD2 as a possible D gene (5 bases). This CDR3 is 14 amino acids long. Trimming pared 3 bases from V and 8 bases from J, leaving 14 bases between. DNA for the CDR3: TGTGCCAGCAGTTTCTCCCGGGTGGAGGACATTCAGTACTTC. Translating gives CASSFSRVEDIQYF.

This clonotype showed up many times. V and J are TRBV5-6 and TRBJ2-5, with TRBD2 matching over 12 bases. J lost 5 bases, V lost 0 bases, and 5 bases had no gene match. The CDR3 length is 16 residues. Germline V gene sequence: CDR1 SGHDT, CDR2 YYEEEE. The CDR3 nucleotides are TGTGCCAGCAGCTTGGGACTAGCGGGAGTGTTGGAGACCCAGTACTTC. Protein: CASSLGLAGVLETQYF.

This clonotype has only a few counts. The V gene is TRBV19, the J gene TRBJ2-5; perhaps TRBD1 as D (6 bases). Between the trimmed V and J ends, which lost 2 bases and 1 base, there was a span of 11 bases. Looked up from germline, CDR1 is LNHDA and CDR2 is SQIVND (reference sequence). The CDR3 length is 15 residues. CDR3 in DNA: TGTGCCAGTAGTATACTTGGACAGCCCCAAGAGACCCAGTACTTC. Residues: CASSILGQPQETQYF. The full variable domain, completed using reference TRBV19 and TRBJ2-5, is DGGITQSPKYLFRKEGQNVTLSCEQNLNHDAMYWYRQDPGQGLRLIYYSQIVNDFQKGDIAEGYSVSREKKESFPLTVTSAQKNPTAFYLCASSILGQPQETQYFGPGTRLLVL.

In this sample, this clonotype turned up many times. This chain links TRBV28 with TRBJ2-7, with 11 bases fitting TRBD1. The CDR3 is 14 residues long. J gave up 5 bases and V 2 bases, and 2 bases lay outside the gene matches. Germline CDR1 is MDHEN and CDR2 is SYDVKM. The CDR3 region is CASSLGTGGNEQYF. The CDR3 region has the DNA TGTGCCAGCAGTTTAGGGACAGGGGGAAACGAGCAGTACTTC.

The chain combines TRBV19 with TRBJ2-1, with D uncertain. The ends were cut back, 5 bases at V and 10 bases at J, with 18 bases in the middle. There are 14 residues in the CDR3. CDR1 is LNHDA and CDR2 is SQIVND in the germline V gene (reference sequence). The CDR3 loop is CASSRLERTSEQFF. CDR3 coding DNA: TGTGCCAGTAGTCGGCTAGAACGAACGTCGGAGCAGTTCTTC.

In its sample, this clonotype was seen many times. The chain recombines TRBV20-1 with TRBJ2-1; 8 bases fit TRBD2. Germline lookup yields CDR1 DFQATT and CDR2 SNEGSKA (reference sequence). CDR3 length: 15 amino acids. Losses at the gene ends were 1 base for V and 2 bases for J; bases not matched to a gene: 4. Here the CDR3 DNA reads TGCAGTGCTAGAGGGCTAGCGGGTCCCTACAATGAGCAGTTCTTC. It specifies CSARGLAGPYNEQFF.

The gene calls are TRBV10-3 and TRBJ2-1, with TRBD2 matching over 7 bases. CDR1 and CDR2 (germline): ENHRY, SYGVKD. V was pared by 0 bases and J by 0 bases, with 2 bases of the junction left unmatched. This CDR3 comprises 16 residues. CDR3 sequence (DNA): TGTGCCATCAGTGAGTCCAGCGGGGTCTCCTACAATGAGCAGTTCTTC. This gives the protein CAISESSGVSYNEQFF.

The V call is TRBV19, the J call TRBJ2-6; D is ambiguous. CDR3 size: 18 residues. The V gene lost 6 bases and the J gene lost 1 base, with 19 bases spanning the gap. Germline values: CDR1 LNHDA, CDR2 SQIVND (reference sequence). CDR3 sequence (DNA): TGTGCCAGTAGCTTTGGACCCGTTACAAGTTCTGGGGCCAACGTCCTGACTTTC. It translates to CASSFGPVTSSGANVLTF.

This clonotype was detected ten times or more. The chain combines TRBV28 with TRBJ2-7; 9 nucleotides agree with TRBD2. The CDR3 sequence is 15 residues long. J lost 2 bases, V lost 3 bases, and 5 bases had no gene match. Germline V gives CDR1 MDHEN, CDR2 SYDVKM. The CDR3 DNA sequence: TGTGCCAGCAGTTTCGCGCGGGAGGGCCCCTACGAGCAGTACTTC. Translation gives CASSFAREGPYEQYF.